This is a list of T cell receptor beta chains from one sample in a study of T cells in Graves' hyperthyroidism and ophthalmopathy. TCRdb analysed the multiplex PCR reads with MiXCR anew, one entry per CDR3 protein. Found here are about 510,000 distinct CDR3 sequences, 14% of them singletons; the top ten hold about 14%. Sequencing was carried out using blood. The source is a woman aged 35 to 49 with Graves' hyperthyroidism. CDR3s include the opening cysteine and the closing phenylalanine or tryptophan. Fields, in order: CDR3 protein, J gene, V gene.

cdr3_aa: CASSPGLAGIYEQYF; j_call: TRBJ2-7; v_call: TRBV11-2
cdr3_aa: CASSLYKRLKDRYEQYF; j_call: TRBJ2-7; v_call: TRBV28
cdr3_aa: CASSLPSGYEQYF; j_call: TRBJ2-7; v_call: TRBV28
cdr3_aa: CASSTGQAGREAFF; j_call: TRBJ1-1; v_call: TRBV18
cdr3_aa: CASSGGTSSGNTIYF; j_call: TRBJ1-3; v_call: TRBV3-1
cdr3_aa: CASSSDREFNNQPQHF; j_call: TRBJ1-5; v_call: TRBV12-3/TRBV12-4
cdr3_aa: CSAQPLANSYEQYF; j_call: TRBJ2-7; v_call: TRBV20-1
cdr3_aa: CATSRDLGLVNEQFF; j_call: TRBJ2-1; v_call: TRBV15
cdr3_aa: CSAPFTITNTEAFF; j_call: TRBJ1-1; v_call: TRBV20-1
cdr3_aa: CASSPSGQGAWGEQFF; j_call: TRBJ2-1; v_call: TRBV2
cdr3_aa: CASSPDRDSAPYGYTF; j_call: TRBJ1-2; v_call: TRBV2
cdr3_aa: CASSYKRGEARPGQFF; j_call: TRBJ2-1; v_call: TRBV6-5
cdr3_aa: CSVEPLDRGRGGYTF; j_call: TRBJ1-2; v_call: TRBV29-1
cdr3_aa: CAIRPGRDPSNEQYF; j_call: TRBJ2-7; v_call: TRBV10-3
cdr3_aa: CASSRPPGSGQPQHF; j_call: TRBJ1-5; v_call: TRBV7-8
cdr3_aa: CAWSPGQGASQPQHF; j_call: TRBJ1-5; v_call: TRBV30
cdr3_aa: CASSQDIRPSGNTIYF; j_call: TRBJ1-3; v_call: TRBV3-1
cdr3_aa: CAWSELLITGAGTDTQYF; j_call: TRBJ2-3; v_call: TRBV30
cdr3_aa: CASSPLSGGGDTQYF; j_call: TRBJ2-3; v_call: TRBV7-2
cdr3_aa: CASSRASYGYTF; j_call: TRBJ1-2; v_call: TRBV28
cdr3_aa: CSAKTLVIEKLFF; j_call: TRBJ1-4; v_call: TRBV20-1
cdr3_aa: CASSSTGGREQFF; j_call: TRBJ2-1; v_call: TRBV27
cdr3_aa: CAISELQGNNQPQHF; j_call: TRBJ1-5; v_call: TRBV10-3
cdr3_aa: CASSPGQGTDNEQFF; j_call: TRBJ2-1; v_call: TRBV11-2
cdr3_aa: CASTPLATTYNEQFF; j_call: TRBJ2-1; v_call: TRBV27
cdr3_aa: CASSPSFWPNNPGNTEAFF; j_call: TRBJ1-1; v_call: TRBV3-1
cdr3_aa: CASSLPGLATDTQYF; j_call: TRBJ2-3; v_call: TRBV5-8
cdr3_aa: CSARPTILSGQPGEQFF; j_call: TRBJ2-1; v_call: TRBV20-1
cdr3_aa: CSARGLERETSYEQYF; j_call: TRBJ2-7; v_call: TRBV20-1